The T cell receptor (beta chain) under discussion was sequenced for a study of human T cells and chemical hapten exposure. The CDR3 totals 15 residues. J was trimmed by 11 bases and V by 5 bases; bases with no gene match: 12. Germline CDR1 MDHEN, CDR2 SYDVKM. As to time point: patch test 3, about 24 weeks after DPC sensitization. Stated treatment: therapeutic diphenylcyclopropenone sensitization with weekly scalp DPC. TCRdb processed the RACE reads anew with MiXCR; each CDR3 protein has one entry. The sample carries more than 150,000 distinct CDR3 sequences, approximately 24% recorded once. The source of this sequence is a woman aged 40 to 50 with alopecia areata. Some clones in this sample may be carry-over from other donors' samples. The sequencing here drew on whole blood, taken in connection with sensitization to the hapten diphenylcyclopropenone (DPC). The gene calls are TRBV28 and TRBJ2-7, with 13 bases aligning to TRBD2. CDR3 coding DNA: TGTGCCAGCAGTCCAGCCGGACTAGCGGGAGTAAGCGAGTACTTC. Its translation: CASSPAGLAGVSEYF.